This TCR beta chain emerged from a study of cytomegalovirus exposure and HLA in healthy donors. CDR1 MNHEY and CDR2 SVGAGI come from the germline V gene. The CDR3 length equals 15 residues, ends included. Amplification used 60 Vbeta primers and 13 Jbeta primers. Libraries were prepared by immunoSEQ multiplex PCR; TCRdb keeps only in-frame clonotypes and omits some of them. Its table records more than 75,000 clones. Concerning this clone: Its antigen is still unknown. It is unclear where the CDR3 begins or ends on the DNA, so no DNA is shown, and the CDR3 is as TCRdb lists it.

Overall study findings and caveats: Later on, an analysis tied 15,000 to 20,000 TCR beta sequences to HLA alleles at 0.05 false discovery rate. Later analysis suggested most CMV-associated TCR beta chains were HLA-restricted. The productive fraction for most TCR beta V segments was about 87% or about 30% in an earlier analysis.

This TCR derives from a man aged 50-59 years in good health and CMV-seropositive. Sequencing was carried out using PBMCs. This chain links TRBV6-5 with TRBJ2-7; TRBD2 is the table's D call, not checked against the DNA. This CDR3 is CASSSSTRRVDEQYF.